This passage covers 27 T cell receptor beta chains from one sample sequenced in a study of breast tumors, draining lymph nodes, adjacent tissues (dated by TCRdb to 2016 to 2017). Lymph node samples came from the axillary draining lymph nodes of breast cancer patients. Libraries were made using multiplex PCR. Sequencing relied on an Illumina HiSeq 2000. TCRdb trimmed public reads at Q25 via fastp, called clones via MiXCR and kept in-frame beta chains. Duplicate CDR3 protein sequences are folded into a single record with the most common DNA and genes. This sample has about 130,000 distinct CDR3 sequences in its table, and 21% of those were observed once. About 2.2% of the sample lies in the top ten. Sequenced input: axillary lymph node tissue. These receptors were obtained from a female donor with breast cancer. Some clones in this sample may be carry-over from other donors' samples.

There are many counts of this clonotype. This chain uses TRBV14 with TRBJ2-2; 7 nucleotides agree with TRBD1. The V gene's germline CDR1 is SGHDN and CDR2 FVKESK. V gave up 1 base and J gave up 6 bases; unmatched junction bases: 2. This CDR3 has 14 residues. The CDR3 DNA reads as TGTGCCAGCAGCCAAGCTACAGGGGCCGGGGAGCTGTTTTTT. It yields the protein CASSQATGAGELFF.

This clonotype was picked up many times. J is TRBJ2-3 and V is TRBV9, with 12 nucleotides matching TRBD2. The CDR3 spans 15 residues. The germline V gene has CDR1 SGDLS and CDR2 YYNGEE. J was trimmed by 4 bases and V by 4 bases; bases with no gene match: 4. CDR3 DNA: TGTGCCAGCAGCCAGACTAGCGGGAGTGCAGATACGCAGTATTTT. Residues: CASSQTSGSADTQYF.

The genes are TRBV10-3 and TRBJ1-2; the D is unclear. Per germline, CDR1 ENHRY and CDR2 SYGVKD. This CDR3 has 13 residues. The V gene lost 6 bases and the J gene lost 1 base, with 9 bases spanning the gap. CDR3 region: CAISADVNYGYTF. Here the CDR3 DNA reads TGTGCCATCAGCGCGGACGTTAACTATGGCTACACCTTC.

This clonotype was counted at least ten times. For the CDR3, the DNA is TGTGCCAGCAGCGAGGCGCTAGCGGGTATCAGCACAGATACGCAGTATTTT. Translated: CASSEALAGISTDTQYF. V usage is TRBV6-1 and J usage is TRBJ2-3, with TRBD2 matching 8 bases. CDR3 length: 17 amino acids. CDR1 MNHNS and CDR2 SASEGT come from the germline V gene. The ends lost 6 bases at V and 0 bases at J; junction bases unmatched: 11.

This clonotype was seen ten or more times. This sequence joins TRBV29-1 and TRBJ2-5; D ambiguous. Germline-derived CDR1 and CDR2 are SQVTM and ANQGSEA. This CDR3 is 13 amino acids long. V was cut by 4 bases and J by 4 bases, with 13 bases left in between. CDR3 nucleotide sequence: TGCAGCGTTGCTTGGATTATGGGAGAGACCCAGTACTTC. It is translated as CSVAWIMGETQYF.

This clonotype was counted at least ten times. This CDR3 reads CASSPSRGTAYGYTF. Written as DNA, the CDR3 is TGTGCCAGTAGTCCCTCCAGGGGAACGGCCTATGGCTACACCTTC. The V gene is TRBV19, the J gene TRBJ1-2, with D maybe TRBD1 (6 bases). V dropped 5 bases and J dropped 4 bases, with 17 bases sitting between them. Germline V CDR1 and CDR2: LNHDA, SQIVND (reference sequence). This CDR3 is 15 amino acids long.

Regarding this clonotype: This sequence may be a read error, since a much larger clone differs from it by one base. The chain combines TRBV19 with TRBJ2-1, with TRBD2 identical over 7 bases. The CDR3 is 18 amino acids. Germline V CDR1 and CDR2: LNHDA, SQIVND (reference sequence). J lost 0 bases, V lost 6 bases, and 14 bases had no gene match. The CDR3 coding sequence is TGTGCCAGTAGAGGGGCTAGCGGAGACTCTAGCTCCTACAATGAGCAGTTCTTC. Protein sequence: CASRGASGDSSSYNEQFF.

This clonotype was recorded many times. V usage is TRBV19 and J usage is TRBJ2-1; TRBD2 agrees at 10 bases. The CDR3 has 14 residues. In germline, CDR1 is LNHDA, CDR2 SQIVND (reference sequence). V gave up 5 bases and J gave up 7 bases; unmatched junction bases: 5. CDR3 residues: CASSLAGVLNEQFF. The CDR3 nucleotides read TGTGCCAGTAGTCTAGCGGGAGTTTTAAATGAGCAGTTCTTC.

This clonotype occurred a few times. The chain links TRBV30 to TRBJ2-1; 11 bases match TRBD2. CDR3 length: 15 residues. V trimming: 1 base; J trimming: 3 bases; junction bases outside the gene matches: 2. The germline CDR1 and CDR2 sequences are GTSNPN and SVGIG (reference sequence). The chain's CDR3 is CAWSDLAGGYNEQFF. The CDR3 DNA sequence: TGTGCCTGGAGTGACCTAGCGGGAGGCTACAATGAGCAGTTCTTC.

In this sample, this clonotype turned up many times. J is TRBJ2-3 and V is TRBV11-2; no definite D call. Trimming removed 6 bases at V and 8 bases at J, with 15 bases between. Germline V gene data show CDR1 as SGHAT and CDR2 as FQNNGV. This CDR3 is 13 amino acids long. The CDR3 region is CASSQAGLLTQYF. Written as DNA, the CDR3 is TGTGCCAGCAGTCAAGCTGGGCTTCTTACGCAGTATTTT.

The rearrangement links TRBV19 to TRBJ2-4; possibly TRBD2 for D (6 bases). With 6 bases removed from V and 4 bases from J, the gap between germline ends came to 28 bases. The length of the CDR3 is 19 residues. CDR1 LNHDA and CDR2 SQIVND come from the germline V gene (reference sequence). CDR3 loop: CASSPYSHVSGRRKNIQYF. CDR3 coding DNA: TGTGCCAGTAGCCCCTACAGTCACGTATCCGGGAGACGGAAAAACATTCAGTACTTC. Looking up the rest from reference TRBV19 and TRBJ2-4 gives the full variable domain: DGGITQSPKYLFRKEGQNVTLSCEQNLNHDAMYWYRQDPGQGLRLIYYSQIVNDFQKGDIAEGYSVSREKKESFPLTVTSAQKNPTAFYLCASSPYSHVSGRRKNIQYFGAGTRLSVL.

This clonotype was detected ten times or more. V gene TRBV25-1 combines with J gene TRBJ1-6; no reliable D call. In germline, CDR1 is MGHDK, CDR2 SYGVNS. The CDR3 sequence is 12 residues long. The V end was cut by 10 bases, the J end by 12 bases, with 16 bases between. CDR3 loop: CAKQGGRVPLHF. As DNA, the CDR3 is TGTGCCAAACAAGGCGGGCGGGTACCCCTCCACTTT.

The rearrangement uses TRBV25-1 and TRBJ1-4, with D perhaps TRBD1 (5 bases). CDR3 length: 14 amino acids. V was clipped by 0 bases and J by 8 bases, with 10 bases between them. Looked up from germline, CDR1 is MGHDK and CDR2 is SYGVNS. This CDR3 is CASSEYLGDEKLFF. CDR3 nucleotides: TGTGCCAGCAGTGAATATTTGGGGGACGAAAAACTGTTTTTT.

Points on this clonotype: It may be a read error: a sequence one base away is much more abundant. The chain employs TRBV10-3 and TRBJ1-5; a weak D match, TRBD1 (6 bases). The CDR3 spans 15 residues. CDR1 and CDR2 from the germline V gene are ENHRY and SYGVKD. CDR3: CAISKSGGVGQPQHF. CDR3 coding DNA: TGTGCCATCAGTAAGTCGGGGGGCGTAGGTCAGCCCCAGCATTTT.

J is TRBJ2-5 and V is TRBV5-6; 11 positions match TRBD2. The V segment lost 5 bases and the J segment 7 bases; nucleotides outside the gene matches: 13. The CDR3 contains 16 residues. CDR1 SGHDT and CDR2 YYEEEE come from the germline V gene. The CDR3 protein is CASSFSGRARRGTQYF. Here the CDR3 DNA reads TGTGCCAGCAGTTTTAGCGGGAGGGCCCGCAGAGGGACCCAGTACTTC.

This clonotype occurred a few times. This could be a read error, since a much larger clone is one nucleotide away. The V and J genes are TRBV11-2 and TRBJ2-5; D gene uncertain. Germline V gene lookup returns CDR1 SGHAT and CDR2 FQNNGV. The CDR3 has 16 amino acids. The CDR3 loop reads CAGSLSLGGGEETQYF. Here the CDR3 DNA reads TGTGCCGGCAGCTTAAGTCTGGGTGGCGGTGAGGAGACCCAGTACTTC.

This clonotype was seen many times. CDR3 sequence (DNA): TGCAGTGCTAGAGATAGGCCAGGGGGTCGCCCCAGGGTCTACAATGAGCAGTTCTTC. Its translation: CSARDRPGGRPRVYNEQFF. The chain is built from TRBV20-1 and TRBJ2-1; 7 bases line up with TRBD1. This CDR3 comprises 19 residues. J gave up 3 bases and V 0 bases, and 17 bases lay outside the gene matches. CDR1 and CDR2 from the germline V gene are DFQATT and SNEGSKA (reference sequence).

In its sample, this clonotype was seen many times. The chain employs TRBV12-3 or TRBV12-4 and TRBJ2-7, with TRBD1 as a possible D gene (6 bases). This CDR3 is built from 13 residues. V dropped 7 bases and J dropped 5 bases, with 15 bases sitting between them. The CDR3 coding sequence is TGTGCCAGCACGTTCAACCCAGGGGACGAGCAGTACTTC. Residues: CASTFNPGDEQYF.

This clonotype was counted a single time. The CDR3 protein is CASSFGDEAFF. Written as DNA, the CDR3 is TGTGCCAGCAGTTTCGGCGACGAAGCTTTCTTT. The chain carries TRBV12-3 or TRBV12-4 and TRBJ1-1, with no clear D. The length of the CDR3 is 11 residues. Trimming took off 3 bases at V and 8 bases at J, with 7 bases between the two ends.

On this clonotype itself: This could be a read error, since a much larger clone is one nucleotide away. The chain is built from TRBV6-1 and TRBJ2-7; D unresolved. Germline values: CDR1 MNHNS, CDR2 SASEGT. The CDR3 contains 12 residues. The CDR3 here is CAGSATSYEQYF. The DNA for the CDR3 is TGTGCCGGCAGTGCGACTTCCTACGAGCAGTACTTC.

This clonotype was seen ten or more times. V gene TRBV5-1 combines with J gene TRBJ2-3; maybe TRBD2 (7 bases). This CDR3 has 15 residues. The germline V gene has CDR1 SGHRS and CDR2 YFSETQ. V lost 4 bases to trimming and J lost 1 base, with 13 bases between them. The CDR3 DNA is TGCGCCAGCAGCAGGGGGGGTAGCGGCACAGATACGCAGTATTTT. This translates into CASSRGGSGTDTQYF.

In regard to this clonotype: This sequence may be a read error, since a much larger clone differs from it by one base. The CDR3 end shows no conserved phenylalanine or tryptophan, and so a read error is likely. This CDR3 reads CASSNRDRRTDTQYL. CDR3 coding DNA: TGTGCCAGCAGCAACCGGGACAGGCGCACAGATACGCAGTATCTT. This chain connects TRBV11-2 to TRBJ2-3; 8 positions agree with TRBD1. Trimming at V came to 5 bases and at J to 1 base, leaving 5 bases not matched to a gene. Per the germline V gene, CDR1 is SGHAT and CDR2 is FQNNGV. The length of the CDR3 is 15 residues.

This clonotype showed up just a few times. V is TRBV5-6 and J is TRBJ2-3; a possible D gene is TRBD1 (6 bases). V lost 2 bases and J lost 0, with 19 bases in between. From germline, CDR1 is SGHDT and CDR2 YYEEEE. CDR3 length equals 18 residues. The CDR3 DNA reads TGTGCCAGCAGCTTAATTATTGAAGGGGGACCCAGCACAGATACGCAGTATTTT. This sequence encodes CASSLIIEGGPSTDTQYF.

Ten or more counts support this clonotype. This sequence joins TRBV28 and TRBJ2-7, with 7 nucleotides matching TRBD1. There are 12 residues in the CDR3. V shed 6 bases, J shed 6 bases, and the junction held 5 bases outside the gene matches. Germline loops: CDR1 MDHEN, CDR2 SYDVKM. CDR3: CASRSTGFEQYF. Written as DNA, the CDR3 is TGTGCCAGCAGGTCGACAGGGTTCGAGCAGTACTTC. The full variable domain, in which reference TRBV28 and TRBJ2-7 provide the parts outside the CDR3, is DVKVTQSSRYLVKRTGEKVFLECVQDMDHENMFWYRQDPGLGLRLIYFSYDVKMKEKGDIPEGYSVSREKKERFSLILESASTNQTSMYLCASRSTGFEQYFGPGTRLTVT.

This clonotype appeared many times. The chain uses TRBV6-6 and TRBJ2-5; 7 positions agree with TRBD1. V gave up 2 bases and J gave up 3 bases; unmatched junction bases: 3. This CDR3 is 14 amino acids long. Germline V gene data show CDR1 as MNHNY and CDR2 as SVGAGI (reference sequence). CDR3 in amino acids: CASSYQGTEETQYF. CDR3 nucleotides: TGTGCCAGCAGTTACCAAGGGACAGAAGAGACCCAGTACTTC.

This rearrangement joins TRBV28 to TRBJ1-2; D is uncertain. This CDR3 contains 15 residues. Trimming took 3 bases from V and 5 from J, leaving 16 bases between them. Germline V gene data show CDR1 as MDHEN and CDR2 as SYDVKM. This chain's CDR3 is CASSFLSRQQYGYTF. The CDR3 bases are TGTGCCAGCAGTTTTCTATCCCGGCAGCAATATGGCTACACCTTC.

The sample holds many counts of this clonotype. The rearrangement joins TRBV10-3 to TRBJ2-3, with D hard to call. Germline V gene lookup returns CDR1 ENHRY and CDR2 SYGVKD. This CDR3 has 20 amino acids. V lost 2 bases to trimming and J lost 2 bases, with 26 bases between them. The CDR3 loop reads CAISEPKTPGVGPITDTQYF. The CDR3 bases are TGTGCCATCAGTGAGCCTAAAACTCCCGGTGTAGGACCTATCACAGATACGCAGTATTTT.